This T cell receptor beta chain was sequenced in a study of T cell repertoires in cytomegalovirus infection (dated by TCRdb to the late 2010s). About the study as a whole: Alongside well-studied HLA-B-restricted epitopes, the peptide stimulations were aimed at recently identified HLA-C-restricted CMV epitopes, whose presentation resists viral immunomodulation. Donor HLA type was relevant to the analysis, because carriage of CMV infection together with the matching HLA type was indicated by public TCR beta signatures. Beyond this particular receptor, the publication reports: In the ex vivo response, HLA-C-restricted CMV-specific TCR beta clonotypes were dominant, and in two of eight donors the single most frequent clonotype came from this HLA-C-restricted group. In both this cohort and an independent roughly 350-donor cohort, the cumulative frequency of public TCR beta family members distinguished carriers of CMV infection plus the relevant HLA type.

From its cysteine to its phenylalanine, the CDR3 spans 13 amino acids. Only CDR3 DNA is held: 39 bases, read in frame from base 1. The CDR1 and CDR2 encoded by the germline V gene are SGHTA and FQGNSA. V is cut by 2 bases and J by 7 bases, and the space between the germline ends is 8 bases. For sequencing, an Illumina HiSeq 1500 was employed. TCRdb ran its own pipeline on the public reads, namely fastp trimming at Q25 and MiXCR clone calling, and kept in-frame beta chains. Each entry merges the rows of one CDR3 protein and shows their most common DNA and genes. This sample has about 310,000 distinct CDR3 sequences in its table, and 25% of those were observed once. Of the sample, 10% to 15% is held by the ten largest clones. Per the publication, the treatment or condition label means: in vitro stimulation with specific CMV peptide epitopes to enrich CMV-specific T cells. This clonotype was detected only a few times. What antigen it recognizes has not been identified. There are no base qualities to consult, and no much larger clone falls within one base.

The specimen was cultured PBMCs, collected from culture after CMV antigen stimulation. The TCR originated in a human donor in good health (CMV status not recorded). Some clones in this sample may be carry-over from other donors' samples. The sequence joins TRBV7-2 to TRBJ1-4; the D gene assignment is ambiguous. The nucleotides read TGTGCCAGCAGCTTACGGTTGGGTGAAAAACTGTTTTTT. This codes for CASSLRLGEKLFF.